Reported below is one TCR beta chain. What it binds is unknown. The data originate from a study of T cell responses to AZD1222 COVID-19 vaccine. Libraries were prepared by immunoSEQ multiplex PCR; TCRdb keeps only in-frame clonotypes and omits some of them. The sample includes roughly 150,000 clones, around 92% seen only once; the top ten take under 3.5%. Study findings and constraints: Repertoire sampling happened only post peak T cell response. Clonal diversity was possibly underestimated, and the donors were mostly white British, with more females.

The germline V and J ends were trimmed by 0 bases and 4 bases, with 25 bases remaining between them. Germline CDR1 reads MGHRA; CDR2 reads YSYEKL. There are 20 residues in the CDR3. It was second doses at about 4 or about 12 weeks that were pooled. The chain combines TRBV4-1 with TRBJ2-1; tentative D call: TRBD1 (6 bases). Sequencing used peripheral blood, obtained 28 days after the second AZD1222 dose. The TCR comes from an adult who received the AZD1222 COVID-19 vaccine. The CDR3 sequence: CASSQERGIFGQGSYNEQFF. Written as DNA, the CDR3 is TGCGCCAGCAGCCAAGAGAGGGGGATCTTCGGCCAGGGTTCGTACAATGAGCAGTTCTTC.